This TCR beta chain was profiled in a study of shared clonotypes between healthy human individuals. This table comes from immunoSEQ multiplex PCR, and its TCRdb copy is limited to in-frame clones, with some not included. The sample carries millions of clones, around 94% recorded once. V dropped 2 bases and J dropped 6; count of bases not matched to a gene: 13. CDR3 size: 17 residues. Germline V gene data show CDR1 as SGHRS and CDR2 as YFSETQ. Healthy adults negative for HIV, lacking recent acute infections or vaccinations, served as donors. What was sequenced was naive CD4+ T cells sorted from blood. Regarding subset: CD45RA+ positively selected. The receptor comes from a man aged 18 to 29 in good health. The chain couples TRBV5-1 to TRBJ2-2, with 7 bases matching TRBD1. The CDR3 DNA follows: TGCGCCAGCAGCTTCGGGCCCGGGACAGCCACCGCCGGGGAGCTGTTTTTT. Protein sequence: CASSFGPGTATAGELFF.